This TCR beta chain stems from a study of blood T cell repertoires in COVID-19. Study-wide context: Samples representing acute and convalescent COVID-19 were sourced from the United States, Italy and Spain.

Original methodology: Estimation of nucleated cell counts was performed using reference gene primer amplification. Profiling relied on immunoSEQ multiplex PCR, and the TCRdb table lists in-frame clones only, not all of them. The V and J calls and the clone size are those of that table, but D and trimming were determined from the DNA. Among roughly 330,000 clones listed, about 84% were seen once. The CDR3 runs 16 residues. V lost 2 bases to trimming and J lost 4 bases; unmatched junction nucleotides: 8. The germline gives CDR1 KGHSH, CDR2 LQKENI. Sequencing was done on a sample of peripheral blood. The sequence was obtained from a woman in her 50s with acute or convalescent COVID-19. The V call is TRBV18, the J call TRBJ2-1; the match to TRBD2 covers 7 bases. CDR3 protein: CASSPGGSFPYNEQFF. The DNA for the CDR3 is TGTGCCAGCTCACCAGGCGGGAGCTTCCCGTACAATGAGCAGTTCTTC.